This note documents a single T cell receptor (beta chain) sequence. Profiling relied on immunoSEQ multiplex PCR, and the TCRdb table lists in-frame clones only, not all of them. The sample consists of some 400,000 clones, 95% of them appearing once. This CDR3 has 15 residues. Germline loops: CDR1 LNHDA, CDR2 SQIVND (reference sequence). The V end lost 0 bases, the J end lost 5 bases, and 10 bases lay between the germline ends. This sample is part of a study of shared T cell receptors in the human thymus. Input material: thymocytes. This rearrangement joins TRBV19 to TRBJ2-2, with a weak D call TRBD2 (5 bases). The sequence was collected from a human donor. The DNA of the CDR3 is TGTGCCAGTAGTATAGAAGGAAGGGAGACCGGGGAGCTGTTTTTT. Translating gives CASSIEGRETGELFF.